The following is a TCR beta chain sequence with its context. This sample stems from a study of molecular identifiers for immune sequencing clone quantification. The germline CDR1 and CDR2 sequences are SGHDT and YYEEEE. V lost 6 bases to trimming and J lost 8 bases, with 15 bases between them. There are 13 residues in the CDR3. Each CDR3 protein is one row after TCRdb ran MiXCR on the PCR reads. The table has hundreds of thousands of distinct CDR3 sequences, about 25% seen once. The sequenced sample consisted of naive CD8+ T cells from blood, with Jurkat cell RNA spiked in. Subset denoted: FACS-sorted CD8+CD4-CCR7+CD45RA+ naive T cells. The sequence was obtained from a human donor in good health. Some libraries in this study had Jurkat cell RNA spiked in. The chain couples TRBV5-6 to TRBJ2-1; D is perhaps TRBD2 (6 bases). The CDR3 DNA reads as TGTGCCAGCAACTTCGGAGGGGCCGATGAGCAGTTCTTC. Protein sequence: CASNFGGADEQFF.